The TCR beta chain under discussion was sequenced for a study of blood T cell repertoires in COVID-19. About the study: The United States, Italy and Spain provided the acute and convalescent COVID-19 samples. From T cells, B-cell-depleted T cells, or PBMCs came the material, which was cDNA or gDNA.

Per the original data handling: Cell counts per sample came from amplifying reference gene primers. Profiled with immunoSEQ multiplex PCR; TCRdb holds only in-frame clones, not every one. From that table come the V and J calls and clone size; the DNA was used to work out D and trimming. The sample lists under 80,000 clones; 88% were seen once. The V and J ends lost 7 bases and 2 bases respectively, with 12 bases between them. The CDR3 has 13 amino acids. Germline values: CDR1 MNHEY, CDR2 SVGAGI. The J gene is TRBJ2-7, the V gene TRBV6-5, with D tentatively TRBD2 (5 bases). The sequenced material came from peripheral blood. The source is a human donor in a cohort sampled during active COVID-19. The CDR3: CASTEPGTYEQYF. CDR3 bases: TGTGCCAGCACCGAACCGGGGACCTACGAGCAGTACTTC.